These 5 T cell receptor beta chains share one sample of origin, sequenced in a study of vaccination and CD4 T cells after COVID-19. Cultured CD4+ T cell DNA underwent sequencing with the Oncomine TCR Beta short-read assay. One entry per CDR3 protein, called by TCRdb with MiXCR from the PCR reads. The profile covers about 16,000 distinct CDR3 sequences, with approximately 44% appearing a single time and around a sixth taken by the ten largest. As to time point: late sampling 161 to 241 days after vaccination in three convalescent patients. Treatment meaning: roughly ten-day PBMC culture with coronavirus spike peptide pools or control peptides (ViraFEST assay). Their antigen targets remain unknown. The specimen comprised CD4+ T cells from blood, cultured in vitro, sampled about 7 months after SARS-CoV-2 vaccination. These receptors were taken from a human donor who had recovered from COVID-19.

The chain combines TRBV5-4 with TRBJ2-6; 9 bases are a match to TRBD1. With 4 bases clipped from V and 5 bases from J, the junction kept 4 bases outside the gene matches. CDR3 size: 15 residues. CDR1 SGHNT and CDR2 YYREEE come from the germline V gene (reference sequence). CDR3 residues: CASSRTGERANVLTF. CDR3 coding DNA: TGTGCCAGCAGCAGGACAGGGGAGAGGGCCAACGTCCTGACTTTC.

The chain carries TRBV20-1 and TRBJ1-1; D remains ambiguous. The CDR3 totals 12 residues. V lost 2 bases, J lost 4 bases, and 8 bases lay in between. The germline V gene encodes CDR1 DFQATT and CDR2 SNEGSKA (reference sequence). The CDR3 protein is CSARFGATEAFF. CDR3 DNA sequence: TGCAGTGCTAGATTTGGTGCCACTGAAGCTTTCTTT.

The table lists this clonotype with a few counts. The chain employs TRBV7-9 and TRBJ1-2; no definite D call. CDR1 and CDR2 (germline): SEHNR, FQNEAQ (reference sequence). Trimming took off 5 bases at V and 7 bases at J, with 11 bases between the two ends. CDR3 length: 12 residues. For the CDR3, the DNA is TGTGCCAGCAGCCCGCGCACGCCTGGCTACACCTTC. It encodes CASSPRTPGYTF.

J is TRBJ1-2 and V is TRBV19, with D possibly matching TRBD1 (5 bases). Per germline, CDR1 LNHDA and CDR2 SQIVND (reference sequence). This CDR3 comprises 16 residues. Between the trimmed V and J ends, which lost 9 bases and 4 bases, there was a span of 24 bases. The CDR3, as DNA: TGTGCCAGCCAAAGGGACGGGGCCCCTGGTACCTATGGCTACACCTTC. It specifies CASQRDGAPGTYGYTF.

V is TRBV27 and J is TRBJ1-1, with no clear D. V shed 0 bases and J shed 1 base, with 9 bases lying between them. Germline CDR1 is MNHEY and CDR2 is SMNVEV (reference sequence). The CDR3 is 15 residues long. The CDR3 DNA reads TGTGCCAGCAGTTTATCGTTCAGTCGGAACACTGAAGCTTTCTTT. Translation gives CASSLSFSRNTEAFF.